This T cell receptor beta chain was documented in a study of cytomegalovirus exposure and HLA in healthy donors. The PCR ran on 60 Vbeta and 13 Jbeta primers. This table comes from immunoSEQ multiplex PCR, and its TCRdb copy is limited to in-frame clones, with some not included. The data show roughly 180,000 clones, with about four fifths seen just once and 4.8% held by the top ten. Study-wide results and limits: It was taken for granted in presence/absence analyses that sequencing depth across donors was roughly uniform.

A word on this clone: The antigen is undetermined.

Germline V CDR1 and CDR2: SGHTA, FQGNSA. V was shortened by 5 bases and J by 3 bases, with 19 bases between the two germline ends. The CDR3 is 17 amino acids. The receptor's source is a girl between 10 and 17 years old in good health and CMV-seropositive. The sequenced sample was PBMCs. The rearrangement uses TRBV7-2 and TRBJ1-4; a weak D match, TRBD1 (6 bases). The CDR3 coding sequence is TGTGCCAGCAGCCCTCCGAGGGGCAGGGGACCTAATGAAAAACTGTTTTTT. Encoded protein: CASSPPRGRGPNEKLFF.